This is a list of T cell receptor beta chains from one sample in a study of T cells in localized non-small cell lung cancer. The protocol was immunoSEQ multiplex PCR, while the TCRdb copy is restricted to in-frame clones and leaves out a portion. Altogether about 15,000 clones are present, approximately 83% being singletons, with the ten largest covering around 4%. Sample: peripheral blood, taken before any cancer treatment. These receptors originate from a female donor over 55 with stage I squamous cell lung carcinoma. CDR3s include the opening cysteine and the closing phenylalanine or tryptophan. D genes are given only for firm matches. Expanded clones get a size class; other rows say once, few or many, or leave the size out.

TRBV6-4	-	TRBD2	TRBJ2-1	TGTGCCAGCAGTGACCTTAGCGGGGGGCAAAGGTTCTTC	CASSDLSGGQRFF
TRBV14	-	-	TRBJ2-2	TGTGCCAGCAGCCAACGGACAGCAACGAACACCGGGGAGCTGTTTTTT	CASSQRTATNTGELFF
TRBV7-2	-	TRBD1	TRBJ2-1	TGTGCCAGCAGCTTAGTCGGGACAGGGAAGAATGAGCAGTTCTTC	CASSLVGTGKNEQFF
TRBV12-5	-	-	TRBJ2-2	TGTGCTAGTGGTTCCTTATACGACAGCACGAACACCGGGGAGCTGTTTTTT	CASGSLYDSTNTGELFF
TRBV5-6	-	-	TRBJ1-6	TGTGCCAGCAGCCCGGGGTTTAGGACCTCCTATAATTCACCCCTCCACTTT	CASSPGFRTSYNSPLHF
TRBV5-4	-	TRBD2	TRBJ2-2	TGTGCCAGCAGCCCCCCCCCAGCGGGGAGTAAAACCGGGGAGCTGTTTTTT	CASSPPPAGSKTGELFF
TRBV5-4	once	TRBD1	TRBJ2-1	TGTGCCAGCAGCTTCCCGACAGGGATCCTTTCCTACAATGAGCAGTTCTTC	CASSFPTGILSYNEQFF
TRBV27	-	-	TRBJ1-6	TGTGCCAGCAGTTTAGCCAGCCCCGTTCGTTCACCCCTCCACTTT	CASSLASPVRSPLHF
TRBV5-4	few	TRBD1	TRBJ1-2	TGTGCCAGCAGACTAGAGACAGGGAACTATGGCTACACCTTC	CASRLETGNYGYTF
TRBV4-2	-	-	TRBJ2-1	TGTGCCAGCAACCAAGATACAGGGAGCTCCTACAATGAGCAGTTCTTC	CASNQDTGSSYNEQFF
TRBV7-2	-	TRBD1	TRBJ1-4	TGTGCCAGCAGCTTAGATGTTGCAGGGGGAGGGGAACTGTTTTTT	CASSLDVAGGGELFF
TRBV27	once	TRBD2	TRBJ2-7	TGTGCCAGCACCTCGCGGGAGAACGAGCAGTACTTC	CASTSRENEQYF
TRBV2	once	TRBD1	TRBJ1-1	TGTGCCAGCAGGCACCGGGACAGGGTGTCTGAAGCTTTCTTT	CASRHRDRVSEAFF
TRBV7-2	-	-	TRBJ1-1	TGTGCCAGCACCCCCTCGACAGGCTCTAACACTGAAGCTTTCTTT	CASTPSTGSNTEAFF
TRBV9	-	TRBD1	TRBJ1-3	TGTGCCAGCAGCGGGGGGACAGCCTCTGGAAACACCATATATTTT	CASSGGTASGNTIYF
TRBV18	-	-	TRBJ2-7	TGTGCCAGCTCACGCGGCGACGGGAGCTCCTACGAGCAGTACTTC	CASSRGDGSSYEQYF
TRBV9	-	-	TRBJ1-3	TGTGCCAGCAGCGTAGTGGGTCAAGGAAACACCATATATTTT	CASSVVGQGNTIYF
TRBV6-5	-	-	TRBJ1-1	TGTGCCAGCAGTCTCGACAGGAACACTGAAGCTTTCTTT	CASSLDRNTEAFF
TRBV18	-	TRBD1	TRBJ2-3	TGTGCCAGCTCACCAGTGGGGACAGGGGACCCAGATACGCAGTATTTT	CASSPVGTGDPDTQYF
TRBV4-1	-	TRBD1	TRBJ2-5	TGCGCCAGCAGCAAGGGACAGGGGCCCCAGGAGACCCAGTACTTC	CASSKGQGPQETQYF
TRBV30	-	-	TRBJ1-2	TGTGCCTGGATTCAGGGCGCCTATGGCTACACCTTC	CAWIQGAYGYTF
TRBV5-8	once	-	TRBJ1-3	TGTGCCAGCAGCTTGGATCGGTTCTCTGGAAACACCATATATTTT	CASSLDRFSGNTIYF
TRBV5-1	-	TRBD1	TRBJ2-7	TGCGCCAGCAGCTTGGCCCTCGACAGGGTCCACGAGCAGTACTTC	CASSLALDRVHEQYF
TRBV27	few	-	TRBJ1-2	TGTGCCAGCAGTCAGTGGGGTCCAAATGGCTACACCTTC	CASSQWGPNGYTF
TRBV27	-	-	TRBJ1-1	TGTGCCAGCAGTTTGAAGGGGGGGCGCGGGAACACTGAAGCTTTCTTT	CASSLKGGRGNTEAFF
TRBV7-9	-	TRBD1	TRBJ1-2	TGTGCCAGCAGCTTAGGCCGGGACAGGGCCTATGGCTACACCTTC	CASSLGRDRAYGYTF
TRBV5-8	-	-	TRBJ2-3	TGTGCCAGCAGCTTGGGGGTGGTCGCAGATACGCAGTATTTT	CASSLGVVADTQYF
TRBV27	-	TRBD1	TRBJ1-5	TGTGCCAGCAGTTTATCCCGGGACAGGGCTTTAGTTCAGCCCCAGCATTTT	CASSLSRDRALVQPQHF
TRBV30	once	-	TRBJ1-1	TGTGCCACTAAACGGCGGACAGATCGGAACACTGAAGCTTTCTTT	CATKRRTDRNTEAFF
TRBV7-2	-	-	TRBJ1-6	TGTGCCAGCAGCTTCCCCTACACCGGGGCCCCAGGGACACCCCTCCACTTT	CASSFPYTGAPGTPLHF
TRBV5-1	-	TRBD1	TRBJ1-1	TGCGCCAGCAGCTTTTCAGGGACAGGGGGGATGAACACTGAAGCTTTCTTT	CASSFSGTGGMNTEAFF
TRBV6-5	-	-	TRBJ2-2	TGTGCCAGCAGTTACCCCCTGGAGCTGTTTTTT	CASSYPLELFF
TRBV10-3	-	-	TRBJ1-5	TGTGCCATCAGTGACGGGAGGATCAACAATCAGCCCCAGCATTTT	CAISDGRINNQPQHF
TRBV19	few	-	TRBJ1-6	TGTGCCAGTAGTATCAATTTGTATAATTCACCCCTCCACTTT	CASSINLYNSPLHF
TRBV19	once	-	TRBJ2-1	TGTGCCAGTCTACAGGTGGGGGCCTACAATGAGCAGTTCTTC	CASLQVGAYNEQFF
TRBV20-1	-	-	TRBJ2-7	TGCAGTGCTACCCACTACGAGCAGTACTTC	CSATHYEQYF